This T cell receptor (beta chain) was recovered during a study of metastatic and nonmetastatic thyroid tumors. Study-level background: Repertoires of blood and of tissue (tumor or nodule) from malignant and benign thyroid patients were compared. Study-wide points: It was reportedly found that TCR beta diversity was significantly higher in malignant thyroid tumors than in benign nodules, a difference seen in both blood and tumor samples.

Until they underwent thyroid surgery, no patient had received any treatment. This clone was seen repeatedly, ten times or more. Its antigen is not known. Original analysis: Clinicopathological groups differed in CDR3, with these differences serving to build a distant-metastasis classifier for papillary thyroid cancer. TCRdb reassembled clones from the PCR reads with MiXCR. These V and J calls rely on TCRdb rather than the paper's analysis. The profile shows approximately 79,000 clones, less than 10% of them singletons. The germline gives CDR1 SGHAT, CDR2 FQDESV (reference sequence). V lost 4 bases to trimming and J lost 4 bases, with 19 bases between them. The CDR3 covers 16 residues.

The TCR comes from a female donor with papillary thyroid cancer or a benign thyroid nodule (not recorded which). Some clones in this sample may be carry-over from other donors' samples. The chain is built from TRBV11-1 and TRBJ1-2; a weak D match, TRBD1 (6 bases). The sample consisted of blood. DNA for the CDR3: TGTGCCAGCAGCTCCACGGGAGGTGGAGGGGGCTATGGCTACACCTTC. Its protein product is CASSSTGGGGGYGYTF.